Below, 6 T cell receptor beta chains from the same sample are listed, as sequenced in a study of PD-1 blockade in classical Hodgkin lymphoma. TCRdb's table, derived via immunoSEQ multiplex PCR, lists solely in-frame clones and lacks some. The table lists around 13,000 clones, over 75% of them singletons, with more than 20% in the top ten. Relapses following autologous stem cell transplantation were seen in all patients, with brentuximab vedotin exposure varying. The material sequenced was peripheral blood mononuclear cells (PBMCs), taken at baseline. The receptor source for this set is a human donor with classical Hodgkin lymphoma.

This sequence joins TRBV4-1 and TRBJ1-5; 7 bases line up with TRBD1. The CDR3 totals 14 residues. The germline gives CDR1 MGHRA, CDR2 YSYEKL. Trimming took 3 bases from V and 5 from J; bases not matched to a gene: 4. CDR3 region: CASSHEDRDQPQHF. CDR3 nucleotides: TGCGCCAGCAGCCACGAAGACAGGGATCAGCCCCAGCATTTT.

This clone was recorded a few times. The J gene is TRBJ1-2, the V gene TRBV5-1, with a tentative D call TRBD1 (5 bases). V shed 2 bases and J shed 4 bases, with 9 bases lying between them. CDR1 and CDR2 (germline): SGHRS, YFSETQ. CDR3 length: 13 residues. Here the CDR3 reads CASSFEGVYGYTF. CDR3 coding DNA: TGCGCCAGCAGCTTCGAAGGGGTCTATGGCTACACCTTC.

The chain has TRBV7-2 and TRBJ2-1; 12 bases are a match to TRBD2. Germline CDR1 SGHTA, CDR2 FQGNSA. J gave up 2 bases and V 7 bases, and 3 bases lay outside the gene matches. This CDR3 comprises 15 residues. DNA for the CDR3: TGTGCCAGCACCTCTAGCGGGGGGGCCTACAATGAGCAGTTCTTC. As protein: CASTSSGGAYNEQFF.

This clone has a single count. The V gene is TRBV7-2, the J gene TRBJ2-1; 8 nucleotides agree with TRBD1. V was clipped by 1 base and J by 6 bases; unmatched bases: 5. CDR1 SGHTA and CDR2 FQGNSA come from the germline V gene. The CDR3 sequence is 15 residues long. The CDR3 sequence: CASSLGTGHFNEQFF. CDR3 nucleotide sequence: TGTGCCAGCAGCTTAGGGACAGGGCACTTCAATGAGCAGTTCTTC.

The chain has TRBV28 and TRBJ2-4, with D possibly being TRBD1 or TRBD2 (6 bases each). In germline, CDR1 is MDHEN, CDR2 SYDVKM. V lost 6 bases and J lost 9, with 18 bases in between. This CDR3 has 14 residues. Written as DNA, the CDR3 is TGTGCCAGCAGATCCGGACAGCCCGGGGGCATTCAGTACTTC. This gives the protein CASRSGQPGGIQYF.

The V gene is TRBV7-2, the J gene TRBJ2-7; 8 nucleotides agree with TRBD2. Per germline, CDR1 SGHTA and CDR2 FQGNSA. Germline trimming cut 4 bases from V and 6 bases from J; bases unmatched to any gene: 11. This CDR3 region has 15 residues. CDR3 protein: CASSSQSGGFVEQYF. The DNA for the CDR3 is TGTGCCAGCAGCTCCCAGAGCGGGGGATTTGTCGAGCAGTACTTC. The full variable domain, in which reference TRBV7-2 and TRBJ2-7 provide the parts outside the CDR3, is GAGVSQSPSNKVTEKGKDVELRCDPISGHTALYWYRQSLGQGLEFLIYFQGNSAPDKSGLPSDRFSAERTGGSVSTLTIQRTQQEDSAVYLCASSSQSGGFVEQYFGPGTRLTVT.